A selection of T cell receptor beta chains follows, all from one sample in a study of blood T cells in healthy people across ages. TCRdb redid the calling of the 5' RACE reads with MiXCR, one entry per CDR3 protein. The sample lists fewer than 1,000,000 distinct CDR3 sequences, around half occurring once. The sequenced material came from blood. The receptors stem from an elderly man in good health. Both conserved end residues are part of each CDR3. D genes are given only for firm matches. Some rows have no size entry. The others give once, few or many, or a class for an expanded clone.

j_gene | d_gene | len | v_gene | abundance | CDR3aa | CDR3nt
TRBJ2-3 | . | 12 | TRBV19 | many | CASRLSGDTQYF | TGTGCCAGTCGCCTTTCTGGAGATACGCAGTATTTT
TRBJ1-5 | . | 15 | TRBV28 | . | CASSGDSFYNQPQHF | TGTGCCAGCAGTGGCGACAGTTTTTACAATCAGCCCCAGCATTTT
TRBJ2-1 | TRBD1 | 12 | TRBV29-1 | . | CSIRTGRNEQFF | TGCAGCATTCGGACAGGGCGGAATGAGCAGTTCTTC
TRBJ2-7 | . | 15 | TRBV21-1 | . | CASSTLTHSSYEQYF | TGTGCCAGCAGCACTCTGACTCACAGCTCCTACGAGCAGTACTTC
TRBJ2-2 | . | 13 | TRBV10-2 | . | CAPYRPPTGELFF | TGCGCCCCGTACAGACCACCCACCGGGGAGCTGTTTTTT
TRBJ2-1 | TRBD2 | 16 | TRBV20-1 | few | CSARDSASGRFWEQFF | TGCAGTGCTAGAGATTCGGCTAGCGGGAGGTTTTGGGAGCAGTTCTTC
TRBJ2-7 | TRBD2 | 15 | TRBV5-1 | few | CASSPTLAGGYEQYF | TGCGCCAGCAGCCCTACTCTAGCGGGAGGTTACGAGCAGTACTTC
TRBJ2-7 | . | 15 | TRBV10-3 | few | CAISDVGRESYEQYF | TGTGCCATCAGTGACGTTGGGCGGGAATCCTACGAGCAGTACTTC
TRBJ2-5 | TRBD2 | 14 | TRBV12-3/TRBV12-4 | many | CASSPRLAIETQYF | TGTGCCAGCAGCCCTAGACTAGCGATCGAGACCCAGTACTTC
TRBJ2-2 | . | 15 | TRBV5-1 | once | CASSRGTQISGELFF | TGCGCCAGCAGCCGCGGGACCCAGATCAGCGGGGAGCTGTTTTTT
TRBJ1-1 | . | 13 | TRBV7-2 | . | CASRKGPNTEAFF | TGTGCCAGCAGAAAGGGCCCGAACACTGAAGCTTTCTTT
TRBJ2-1 | . | 15 | TRBV7-3 | . | CASSPGVSSYNEQFF | TGTGCCAGCAGCCCAGGGGTTTCGTCCTACAATGAGCAGTTCTTC
TRBJ1-1 | . | 14 | TRBV20-1 | . | CSARAQGFGTGAFF | TGCAGTGCTAGGGCACAGGGCTTTGGGACTGGAGCTTTCTTT
TRBJ2-1 | . | 16 | TRBV12-3/TRBV12-4 | . | CASSSEVGGLRGGQFF | TGTGCCAGCAGTTCCGAGGTGGGAGGCCTGCGAGGTGGGCAGTTCTTC
TRBJ2-1 | TRBD1 | 16 | TRBV15 | once | CATSRTGTGVMAGGFF | TGTGCCACCAGCAGAACCGGGACAGGGGTTATGGCTGGCGGGTTCTTC
TRBJ2-3 | TRBD2 | 15 | TRBV10-3 | . | CAISDFRLATDTQYF | TGTGCCATCAGTGATTTCCGACTAGCAACAGATACGCAGTATTTT
TRBJ2-6 | . | 12 | TRBV7-2 | . | CASHSGANVLTF | TGTGCCAGCCACTCTGGGGCCAACGTCCTGACTTTC
TRBJ2-6 | TRBD1 | 18 | TRBV9 | . | CVSSVGTGVSSGANVLTF | TGTGTCAGCAGCGTGGGCACAGGGGTCTCCTCTGGGGCCAACGTCCTGACTTTC
TRBJ2-1 | TRBD2 | 17 | TRBV24-1 | . | CATSDQGGTSEVNEQFF | TGTGCCACCAGTGACCAGGGGGGGACTAGCGAAGTCAATGAGCAGTTCTTC
TRBJ1-1 | . | 15 | TRBV5-1 | . | CASRRLASQNTEAFF | TGCGCCAGCAGGCGGTTAGCCTCACAGAACACTGAAGCTTTCTTT
TRBJ2-4 | TRBD2 | 20 | TRBV20-1 | . | CSASRLAGGLEGLAKNIQYF | TGCAGTGCTAGTAGGCTAGCGGGAGGGCTCGAAGGGTTAGCCAAAAACATTCAGTACTTC
TRBJ1-4 | . | 14 | TRBV20-1 | . | CSARGGTTNGKLFF | TGCAGTGCTAGAGGGGGAACAACTAATGGAAAACTGTTTTTT
TRBJ2-2 | TRBD2 | 14 | TRBV11-2 | few | CASSFGRDTGELFF | TGTGCCAGCAGCTTCGGGAGGGACACCGGGGAGCTGTTTTTT
TRBJ2-7 | . | 14 | TRBV19 | few | CASSFDSLSYEQYF | TGTGCCAGTAGCTTTGACAGTCTTTCCTACGAGCAGTACTTC
TRBJ2-4 | . | 15 | TRBV16 | many | CASSQQGRNKNIQYF | TGTGCCAGCAGCCAACAAGGACGGAACAAAAACATTCAGTACTTC
TRBJ2-3 | . | 14 | TRBV2 | . | CASSLRSSWDTQYF | TGTGCCAGCAGCCTCCGGAGCTCGTGGGATACGCAGTATTTT
TRBJ2-7 | . | 13 | TRBV5-1 | few | CASSAELGYEQYF | TGCGCCAGCAGTGCCGAACTAGGCTACGAGCAGTACTTC
TRBJ2-4 | TRBD2 | 17 | TRBV6-2/TRBV6-3 | . | CASSPPGVAGAKNIQYF | TGTGCCAGCAGTCCGCCCGGTGTAGCGGGAGCCAAAAACATTCAGTACTTC
TRBJ1-2 | TRBD1 | 12 | TRBV7-9 | few | CASSHRTGGYTF | TGTGCCAGCAGCCACCGGACAGGGGGCTACACCTTC
TRBJ2-5 | . | 13 | TRBV7-3 | many | CASSDDRGETQYF | TGTGCCAGCAGCGACGACAGAGGGGAGACCCAGTACTTC
TRBJ2-6 | . | 18 | TRBV2 | . | CASSEWQGRASGANVLTF | TGTGCCAGCAGTGAATGGCAGGGAAGGGCATCTGGGGCCAACGTCCTGACTTTC
TRBJ1-1 | TRBD1 | 12 | TRBV29-1 | few | CSSGQGSTEAFF | TGCAGCTCCGGACAGGGAAGCACTGAAGCTTTCTTT
TRBJ2-1 | TRBD1 | 16 | TRBV28 | . | CASSPRTGGAFNEQFF | TGTGCCAGCAGTCCGCGGACAGGGGGCGCTTTTAATGAGCAGTTCTTC
TRBJ2-1 | TRBD2 | 14 | TRBV12-3/TRBV12-4 | . | CASSIIAGYNEQFF | TGTGCCAGCAGTATTATAGCGGGTTACAATGAGCAGTTCTTC
TRBJ2-5 | . | 13 | TRBV25-1 | . | CASSMAGGETQYF | TGTGCCAGCAGCATGGCTGGAGGGGAGACCCAGTACTTC
TRBJ2-1 | TRBD2 | 13 | TRBV20-1 | . | CSAGLANSNEQFF | TGCAGTGCCGGACTAGCCAATTCTAATGAGCAGTTCTTC
TRBJ2-7 | . | 14 | TRBV20-1 | . | CSAPAQDSYNEQYF | TGCAGTGCGCCCGCCCAGGACTCCTACAATGAGCAGTACTTC
TRBJ2-1 | . | 12 | TRBV14 | . | CASSNSGNEQFF | TGTGCCAGCAGCAATAGCGGCAATGAGCAGTTCTTC
TRBJ2-7 | . | 13 | TRBV20-1 | . | CSASIAGRDEQYF | TGCAGTGCTAGTATAGCAGGCCGGGACGAGCAGTACTTC
TRBJ2-2 | TRBD1 | 16 | TRBV20-1 | . | CSAEDRTAPNTGELFF | TGCAGTGCCGAGGACAGGACCGCCCCGAACACCGGGGAGCTGTTTTTT
TRBJ2-1 | . | 14 | TRBV12-3/TRBV12-4 | . | CASSLTDSYNEQFF | TGTGCCAGCAGTTTAACAGATTCCTACAATGAGCAGTTCTTC
TRBJ2-3 | TRBD2 | 15 | TRBV7-9 | . | CASSTTSGFTDTQYF | TGTGCCAGCAGCACAACTAGCGGTTTCACAGATACGCAGTATTTT
TRBJ2-3 | . | 15 | TRBV5-1 | few | CASSLEATGTDTQYF | TGCGCCAGCAGCTTGGAAGCTACTGGCACAGATACGCAGTATTTT
TRBJ2-1 | . | 20 | TRBV2 | . | CASSDSQLPGGAALDNEQFF | TGTGCCAGTAGTGATTCGCAGCTGCCCGGGGGAGCCGCTCTAGACAATGAGCAGTTCTTC
TRBJ2-5 | . | 14 | TRBV7-9 | . | CAGTLPGSQETQYF | TGTGCCGGCACCTTACCGGGCAGCCAAGAGACCCAGTACTTC
TRBJ2-3 | . | 13 | TRBV5-1 | . | CASSYNGRGTQYF | TGCGCCAGCAGCTATAACGGACGGGGTACGCAGTATTTT
TRBJ2-2 | . | 16 | TRBV7-2 | . | CASSLAGVVDTGELFF | TGTGCCAGCAGCTTAGCGGGGGTCGTGGACACCGGGGAGCTGTTTTTT
TRBJ2-7 | TRBD1 | 15 | TRBV7-6 | . | CASSLPRGRRYEQYF | TGTGCCAGCAGCTTGCCGAGGGGGCGCCGGTACGAGCAGTACTTC
TRBJ1-2 | TRBD1 | 14 | TRBV9 | few | CASSVGDRNYGYTF | TGTGCCAGCAGCGTAGGGGACAGAAACTATGGCTACACCTTC
TRBJ1-4 | TRBD1 | 15 | TRBV28 | . | CASSPQTGKDEKLFF | TGTGCCAGCAGTCCGCAGACAGGGAAAGATGAAAAACTGTTTTTT
TRBJ2-7 | . | 16 | TRBV7-9 | . | CASSLGEGTGSYEQYF | TGTGCCAGCAGCTTAGGAGAGGGCACAGGATCCTACGAGCAGTACTTC
TRBJ2-7 | . | 13 | TRBV3-1 | . | CASSPSLRDEQYF | TGTGCCAGCAGCCCCTCGCTAAGGGACGAGCAGTACTTC